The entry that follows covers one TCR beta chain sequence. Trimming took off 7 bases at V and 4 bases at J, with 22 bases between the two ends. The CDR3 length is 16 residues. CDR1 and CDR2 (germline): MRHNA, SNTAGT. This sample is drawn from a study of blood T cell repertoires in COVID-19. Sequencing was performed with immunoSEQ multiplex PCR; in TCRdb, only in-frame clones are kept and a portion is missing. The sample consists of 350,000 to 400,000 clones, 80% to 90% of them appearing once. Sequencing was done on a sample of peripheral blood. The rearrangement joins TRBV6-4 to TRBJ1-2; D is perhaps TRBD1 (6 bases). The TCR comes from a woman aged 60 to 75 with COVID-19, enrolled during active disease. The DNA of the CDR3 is TGTGCCAGCACCCTCAACGCAGGGGATCGCGTCTATGGCTACACCTTC. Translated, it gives CASTLNAGDRVYGYTF.